The next 9 T cell receptor beta chains were all read from a single sample in a study of cytomegalovirus exposure and HLA in healthy donors listed by TCRdb under 2017. Library preparation was by the immunoSEQ multiplex PCR assay. A mixture of 60 forward primers for TCR Vbeta segments and 13 reverse primers for TCR Jbeta segments was used in the multiplex PCR. TCRdb retrieved this table from immuneACCESS and kept in-frame rearrangements only. Not all clones are present; in checked studies, unresolved V genes account for under half, and no reason is known for the remainder. This sample gives about 130,000 clones in total; around 80% of them show up just once. The ten largest clonotypes hold around 1.9% of the sample. Sequencing was carried out using PBMCs. The receptors were sampled from a woman aged 35 to 49 in good health and CMV-seronegative.

Comments on this clone: The same CDR3 can be traced to other DNA sequences in this sample. This sequence joins TRBV28 and TRBJ1-3, with 7 bases fitting TRBD1. The CDR3 runs 15 residues. The germline gives CDR1 MDHEN, CDR2 SYDVKM. V trimming: 3 bases; J trimming: 0 bases; junction bases outside the gene matches: 2. The CDR3 coding sequence is TGTGCCAGCAGTTTGGGACAGTACTCTGGAAACACCATATATTTT. The encoded protein is CASSLGQYSGNTIYF.

The chain employs TRBV6-5 and TRBJ1-2; D gene unclear. This CDR3 contains 16 residues. Trimming took off 2 bases at V and 4 bases at J, with 17 bases between the two ends. Germline V gene data show CDR1 as MNHEY and CDR2 as SVGAGI. The CDR3 DNA follows: TGTGCCAGCAGTTACGAGGCCCACTCGACCGGCTATGGCTACACCTTC. Translation: CASSYEAHSTGYGYTF.

This chain connects TRBV2 to TRBJ2-1; 12 bases match TRBD2. Trimming took 6 bases from V and 4 from J; bases not matched to a gene: 7. This CDR3 contains 16 residues. Per germline, CDR1 SNHLY and CDR2 FYNNEI. The DNA of the CDR3 is TGTGCCAGCAGGCTAGCGGGAGGGGAGGGTTACAATGAGCAGTTCTTC. Translated: CASRLAGGEGYNEQFF.

The rearrangement uses TRBV11-1 and TRBJ2-7; a weak D match, TRBD1 (6 bases). The CDR3 consists of 14 residues. Germline loops: CDR1 SGHAT, CDR2 FQDESV (reference sequence). V gave up 5 bases and J gave up 5 bases, with 16 bases separating them. CDR3 bases: TGTGCCAGCAGCCTCCCGACAGGTTCCAACGAGCAGTACTTC. Amino acid sequence: CASSLPTGSNEQYF.

This clone was seen more than once but under ten times. The chain carries TRBV29-1 and TRBJ2-2; possible D gene TRBD1, 6 bases. CDR1 is SQVTM, CDR2 ANQGSEA, per germline. The ends were cut back, 5 bases at V and 4 bases at J, with 14 bases in the middle. The CDR3 consists of 14 residues. The CDR3 DNA sequence: TGCAGCGTTAACGGGGCGACAGGCACCGGGGAGCTGTTTTTT. The encoded protein is CSVNGATGTGELFF.

V and J are TRBV27 and TRBJ2-2, with 10 bases fitting TRBD2. J was trimmed by 7 bases and V by 6 bases; bases with no gene match: 17. This CDR3 has 18 residues. The germline V gene has CDR1 MNHEY and CDR2 SMNVEV (reference sequence). The CDR3 sequence: CASSISSWSGRVDGELFF. CDR3 bases: TGTGCCAGCAGCATAAGCAGTTGGAGCGGGAGGGTCGACGGGGAGCTGTTTTTT.

The V gene is TRBV13, the J gene TRBJ1-2, with TRBD1 matching over 9 bases. This CDR3 has 14 residues. The V segment lost 3 bases and the J segment 7 bases; nucleotides outside the gene matches: 6. The V gene's germline CDR1 is PRHDT and CDR2 FYEKMQ (reference sequence). CDR3 protein: CASSFEQGALGYTF. CDR3 DNA: TGTGCCAGCAGCTTCGAACAGGGGGCGCTTGGCTACACCTTC. Supplemented by reference TRBV13 and TRBJ1-2, the full variable domain reads AAGVIQSPRHLIKEKRETATLKCYPIPRHDTVYWYQQGPGQDPQFLISFYEKMQSDKGSIPDRFSAQQFSDYHSELNMSSLELGDSALYFCASSFEQGALGYTFGSGTRLTVV.

This clone was recorded once. The chain links TRBV27 to TRBJ1-1; no reliable D call. The CDR3 runs to 13 residues. In germline, CDR1 is MNHEY, CDR2 SMNVEV (reference sequence). V lost 2 bases, J lost 11 bases, and 15 bases lay in between. The CDR3 DNA follows: TGTGCCAGCAGTTTACCGGGTTCGTTATGGGCTTTCTTT. The encoded protein is CASSLPGSLWAFF.

The CDR3 protein is CASSLGLAGFGADTQYF. The CDR3 region has the DNA TGCGCCAGCAGCTTGGGATTAGCGGGATTTGGGGCAGATACGCAGTATTTT. This chain joins TRBV5-1 and TRBJ2-3; 8 bases line up with TRBD2. Trimming cost V 0 bases and J 4 bases; bases outside gene matches: 10. CDR1 and CDR2 from the germline V gene are SGHRS and YFSETQ. CDR3 length: 17 residues.